This T cell receptor beta chain was found in a study of glioma-infiltrating T cells. Study outcomes and limitations: Above-expected tissue-blood divergence occurred in all gliomas, most in low-grade ones.

TCR alpha and beta CDR3 regions were amplified from RNA using iRepertoire nested multiplex PCR. One-step reverse transcription and amplification started from roughly 100-400 ng of tissue mRNA or PBMC total RNA. TCRdb analysed the multiplex PCR reads with MiXCR anew, one entry per CDR3 protein. The top ten clones hold approximately 12% of a sample with approximately 400,000 distinct CDR3 sequences, approximately 42% of them seen once. This clonotype was counted between two and nine times. Its antigen is still unknown. The CDR3 runs to 16 residues. CDR1 DFQATT and CDR2 SNEGSKA come from the germline V gene (reference sequence). Trimming at V came to 3 bases and at J to 3 bases, leaving 14 bases not matched to a gene.

The sequencing sample was made of glioma tissue, nonneoplastic brain tissue, or PBMCs (not recorded which). The sequence was obtained from a human donor with low-grade glioma or glioblastoma, undergoing nonglioma brain surgery, or in good health (not recorded which). V and J are TRBV20-1 and TRBJ2-7; 7 bases map to TRBD1. CDR3 in amino acids: CSASSDRATNHYEQYF. The DNA for the CDR3 is TGCAGTGCTAGTAGCGACAGGGCAACGAATCACTACGAGCAGTACTTC.